These 5 T cell receptor beta chains were all obtained from the same sample, sequenced in a study of CD8+CD57+ T cells in acquired aplastic anemia. Genomic DNA provided the template from which TCR beta VDJ and CDR3 profiles were obtained. TCRdb reprocessed the reads with MiXCR, giving one entry per CDR3 protein. The sample holds roughly 240,000 distinct CDR3 sequences, about 44% seen once. It was patients with CD8+CD57+ cell expansion by flow cytometry who were chosen for sequencing. The material sequenced was sorted CD4+, CD8+, or CD8+CD57+ T cells (not recorded which) from PBMCs. The receptor set was obtained from a human donor with aplastic anemia.

This clonotype occurred a few times. The chain couples TRBV7-8 to TRBJ2-3; D may be TRBD2 (5 bases). This CDR3 region has 15 residues. The germline V gene has CDR1 SGHVS and CDR2 FQNEAQ. V was clipped by 5 bases and J by 4 bases, with 16 bases between them. The CDR3 DNA reads TGTGCCAGCAGCCCCGGGCTAGCTTTATCAGATACGCAGTATTTT. This encodes CASSPGLALSDTQYF.

This clonotype was counted many times. The J gene is TRBJ2-1, the V gene TRBV14, with no clear D. The germline gives CDR1 SGHDN, CDR2 FVKESK. V lost 4 bases, J lost 7 bases, and 11 bases lay in between. The CDR3 loop spans 13 amino acids. The CDR3 nucleotides read TGTGCCAGCAGCCCAGCTAGGAAAAATGAGCAGTTCTTC. Its translation is CASSPARKNEQFF.

This clonotype showed up many times. V gene TRBV2 combines with J gene TRBJ2-3; 11 positions match TRBD2. This CDR3 region has 16 residues. J lost 0 bases, V lost 4 bases, and 3 bases had no gene match. Germline CDR1 and CDR2: SNHLY and FYNNEI. This chain's CDR3 is CASSGLAGSSTDTQYF. In DNA, the CDR3 is TGTGCCAGCAGTGGACTAGCGGGATCTAGCACAGATACGCAGTATTTT.

The chain combines TRBV2 with TRBJ2-1, with a tentative D call TRBD1 (6 bases). The CDR3 contains 14 residues. Between the trimmed V and J ends, which lost 3 bases and 15 bases, there was a span of 21 bases. Germline V lookup: CDR1 SNHLY, CDR2 FYNNEI. The CDR3 loop reads CASSENRVGIERFF. CDR3 nucleotide sequence: TGTGCCAGCAGTGAGAACAGGGTGGGAATAGAACGGTTCTTC.

The rearrangement joins TRBV29-1 to TRBJ2-1; maybe TRBD1 (6 bases). The germline CDR1 and CDR2 sequences are SQVTM and ANQGSEA. The ends were cut back, 6 bases at V and 0 bases at J, with 9 bases in the middle. The CDR3 is made up of 13 amino acids. CDR3 amino acids: CSVGASSYNEQFF. In DNA form, the CDR3 reads TGCAGCGTGGGGGCAAGCTCCTACAATGAGCAGTTCTTC.